The source of this TCR beta chain is a study of T cells in Graves' hyperthyroidism and ophthalmopathy. RNA transcripts served as the template for amplifying TCR beta CDR3 regions. During a first-round RT-PCR of the TCR CDR3, the HTBI primer set was used. TCRdb reprocessed the multiplex PCR reads via MiXCR and lists one record per CDR3 protein. The data contain 690,000 or so distinct CDR3 sequences, about 17% of them seen just once; the ten biggest clones take up approximately 16%. V shed 4 bases and J 2 bases; nucleotides not matched to a gene: 7. The CDR3 runs to 16 residues. CDR1 and CDR2 (germline): SGHVS, FNYEAQ.

The chain links TRBV7-6 to TRBJ1-3, with 8 positions matching TRBD1. This clonotype was sampled from a woman in her forties or fifties with Graves' hyperthyroidism that later progressed to Graves' ophthalmopathy. Source material: blood. The chain's CDR3 is CASSSLQGAPGNTIYF. CDR3 in DNA: TGTGCCAGCAGCTCACTCCAGGGGGCCCCTGGAAACACCATATATTTT.